This T cell receptor (beta chain) originates from a study of control samples from healthy donors and cancer patients. Between the trimmed V and J ends, which lost 6 bases and 2 bases, there was a span of 7 bases. Looked up from germline, CDR1 is DFQATT and CDR2 is SNEGSKA (reference sequence). This CDR3 is 11 amino acids long. Method: immunoSEQ multiplex PCR; TCRdb's copy keeps in-frame clones and lacks some. The table records 140,000 to 150,000 clones, roughly nine tenths of them present only once. The TCR sequence derives from a man in his thirties or forties in good health. V gene TRBV20-1 combines with J gene TRBJ2-5; D unresolved. The sample was blood. CDR3 DNA sequence: TGCAGTGCGGGTCCTCAAGAGACCCAGTACTTC. It specifies CSAGPQETQYF.